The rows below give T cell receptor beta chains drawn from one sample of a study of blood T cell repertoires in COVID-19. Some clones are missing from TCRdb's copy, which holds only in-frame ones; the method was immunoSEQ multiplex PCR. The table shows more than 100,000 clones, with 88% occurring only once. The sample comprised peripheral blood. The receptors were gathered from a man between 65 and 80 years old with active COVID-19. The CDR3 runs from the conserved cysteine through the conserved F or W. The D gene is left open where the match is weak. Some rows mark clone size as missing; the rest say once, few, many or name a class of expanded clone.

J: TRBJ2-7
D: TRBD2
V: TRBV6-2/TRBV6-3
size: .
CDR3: CASSYTTGLAGTYEQYF
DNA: TGTGCCAGCAGTTACACGACCGGACTAGCGGGAACCTACGAGCAGTACTTC

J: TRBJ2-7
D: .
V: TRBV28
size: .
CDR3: CASSHSVAYEQYF
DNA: TGTGCCAGCAGTCACTCGGTGGCCTACGAGCAGTACTTC

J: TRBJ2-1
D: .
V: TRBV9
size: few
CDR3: CASSVSGLVNEQFF
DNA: TGTGCCAGCAGCGTATCGGGTCTAGTTAATGAGCAGTTCTTC

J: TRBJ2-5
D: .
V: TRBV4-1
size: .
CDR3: CASSKGLTETQYF
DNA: TGCGCCAGCAGCAAAGGACTAACGGAGACCCAGTACTTC

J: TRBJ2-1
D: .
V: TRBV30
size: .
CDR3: CAWSVGHSREQFF
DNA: TGTGCCTGGAGTGTAGGACACTCACGCGAGCAGTTCTTC

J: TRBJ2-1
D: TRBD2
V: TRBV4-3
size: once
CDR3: CASSPQGGSVTYNEQFF
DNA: TGCGCCAGCAGCCCCCAGGGCGGGAGTGTCACCTACAATGAGCAGTTCTTC

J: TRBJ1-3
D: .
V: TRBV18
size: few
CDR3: CASSPQTAAGSSPASGNTIYF
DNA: TGTGCCAGCTCACCACAAACCGCGGCGGGCTCAAGCCCAGCGTCTGGAAACACCATATATTTT

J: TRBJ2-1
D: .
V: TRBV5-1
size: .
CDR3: CASSFRQEVYNEQFF
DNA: TGCGCCAGCAGCTTCCGACAGGAGGTGTACAATGAGCAGTTCTTC

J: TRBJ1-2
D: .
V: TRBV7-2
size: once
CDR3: CASSLEGGWRAGLKSGYTF
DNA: TGTGCCAGCAGCTTAGAGGGGGGGTGGAGGGCAGGGTTGAAGTCTGGCTACACCTTC

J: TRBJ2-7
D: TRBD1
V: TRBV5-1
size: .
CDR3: CASSSGTGKGEQYF
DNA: TGCGCCAGCAGCTCTGGGACAGGGAAAGGCGAGCAGTACTTC

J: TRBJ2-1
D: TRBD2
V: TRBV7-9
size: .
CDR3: CASSLTSGLNEQFF
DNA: TGTGCCAGCAGCTTAACTAGCGGACTCAATGAGCAGTTCTTC

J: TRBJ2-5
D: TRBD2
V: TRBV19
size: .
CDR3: CASSIAGGQGRQETQYF
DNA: TGTGCCAGTAGTATAGCGGGAGGGCAGGGGCGTCAAGAGACCCAGTACTTC

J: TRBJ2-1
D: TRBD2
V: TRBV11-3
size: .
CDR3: CASSLRAGAYNEQFF
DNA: TGTGCCAGCAGCTTAAGAGCGGGGGCCTACAATGAGCAGTTCTTC

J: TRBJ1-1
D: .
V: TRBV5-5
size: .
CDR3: CASSTGTGGRTEAFF
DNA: TGTGCCAGCAGCACCGGGACTGGGGGGAGGACTGAAGCTTTCTTT

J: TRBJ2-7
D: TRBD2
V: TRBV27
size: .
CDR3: CASSPGTSFYEQYF
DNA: TGTGCCAGCAGTCCCGGGACTAGCTTTTACGAGCAGTACTTC

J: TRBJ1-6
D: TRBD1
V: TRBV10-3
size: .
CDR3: CAISKTGGRDSPLHF
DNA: TGTGCCATCAGTAAGACAGGGGGAAGGGATTCACCCCTCCACTTT

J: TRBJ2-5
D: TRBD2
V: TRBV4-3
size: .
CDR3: CASSQTSLAETQYF
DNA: TGCGCCAGCAGCCAGACTAGCCTGGCAGAGACCCAGTACTTC

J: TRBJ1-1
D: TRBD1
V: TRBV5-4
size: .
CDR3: CASSYGPGTGRAFF
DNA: TGTGCCAGCAGCTACGGTCCCGGGACAGGGAGGGCTTTCTTT

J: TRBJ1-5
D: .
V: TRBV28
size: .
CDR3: CASTPFLNQPQHF
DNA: TGTGCCAGCACCCCCTTCCTAAATCAGCCCCAGCATTTT

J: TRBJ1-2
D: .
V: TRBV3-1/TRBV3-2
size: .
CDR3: CASSHSGRENNYGYTF
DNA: TGTGCCAGCAGCCACTCCGGGAGGGAAAATAACTATGGCTACACCTTC

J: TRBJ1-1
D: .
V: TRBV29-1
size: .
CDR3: CSVYRQGGANTEAFF
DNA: TGCAGCGTTTATCGGCAGGGAGGGGCGAACACTGAAGCTTTCTTT

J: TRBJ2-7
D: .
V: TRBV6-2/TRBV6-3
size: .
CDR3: CASSPRGGGYEQYF
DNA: TGTGCCAGCAGCCCTCGGGGAGGGGGTTACGAGCAGTACTTC

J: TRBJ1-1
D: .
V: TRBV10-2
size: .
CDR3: CAQISAPVKILSANDTEAFF
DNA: TGCGCCCAAATCAGCGCACCGGTCAAAATCCTCTCGGCTAACGACACTGAAGCTTTCTTT

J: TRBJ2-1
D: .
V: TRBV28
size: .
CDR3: CASTASLTRPEVF
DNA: TGTGCCAGCACCGCCTCCTTAACAAGGCCCGAGGTCTTC

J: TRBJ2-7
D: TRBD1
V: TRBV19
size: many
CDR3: CASSRGQGAYEQYF
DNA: TGTGCCAGTAGTAGAGGACAGGGAGCCTACGAGCAGTACTTC

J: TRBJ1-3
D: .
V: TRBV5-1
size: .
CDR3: CASSLQQVLSGNTIYF
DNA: TGCGCCAGCAGCTTACAACAGGTGCTCTCTGGAAACACCATATATTTT

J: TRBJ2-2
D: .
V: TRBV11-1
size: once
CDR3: CASSLAGQGTFTGELFF
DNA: TGTGCCAGCAGCTTAGCGGGGCAGGGAACGTTCACCGGGGAGCTGTTTTTT

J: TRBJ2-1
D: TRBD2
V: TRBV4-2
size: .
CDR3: CASGPPSGEGNEQFF
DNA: TGTGCCAGCGGACCCCCTAGCGGGGAAGGAAATGAGCAGTTCTTC

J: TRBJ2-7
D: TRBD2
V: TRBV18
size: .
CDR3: CASSSGLEDEQYF
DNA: TGTGCCAGCTCCTCGGGACTAGAGGACGAGCAGTACTTC

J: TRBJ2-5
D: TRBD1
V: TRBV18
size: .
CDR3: CASSNTGVETQYF
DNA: TGTGCCAGCTCAAACACAGGGGTAGAGACCCAGTACTTC

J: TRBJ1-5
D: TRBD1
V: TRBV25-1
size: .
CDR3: CASSRGSQPQHF
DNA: TGTGCCAGCAGCAGGGGGAGTCAGCCCCAGCATTTT

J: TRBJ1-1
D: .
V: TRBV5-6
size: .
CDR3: CASSFLGKGRGTEAFF
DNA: TGTGCCAGCAGCTTTCTTGGGAAGGGGCGTGGGACTGAAGCTTTCTTT

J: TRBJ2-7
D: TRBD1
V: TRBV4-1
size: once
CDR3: CASSRRQGDDEQYF
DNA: TGCGCCAGCAGCCGGCGACAGGGAGACGACGAGCAGTACTTC

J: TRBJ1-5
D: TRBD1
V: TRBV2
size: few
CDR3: CASSKDRDQPQHF
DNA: TGTGCCAGCAGCAAGGACAGGGATCAGCCCCAGCATTTT

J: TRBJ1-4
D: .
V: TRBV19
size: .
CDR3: CASSYRVSEKLFF
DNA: TGTGCCAGTAGTTACAGGGTGTCTGAAAAACTGTTTTTT

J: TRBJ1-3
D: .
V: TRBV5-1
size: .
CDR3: CASSLSGRSSGNTIYF
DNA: TGCGCCAGCAGCTTGTCAGGCAGAAGCTCTGGAAACACCATATATTTT

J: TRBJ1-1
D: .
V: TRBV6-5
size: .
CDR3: CASRRDFMNTEAFF
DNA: TGTGCCAGCCGGCGGGACTTTATGAACACTGAAGCTTTCTTT

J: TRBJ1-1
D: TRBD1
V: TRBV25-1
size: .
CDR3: CASSSPRGVNTEAFF
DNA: TGTGCCAGCAGTTCCCCCAGGGGGGTGAACACTGAAGCTTTCTTT

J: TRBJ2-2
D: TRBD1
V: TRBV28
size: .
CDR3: CASKGTANTGELFF
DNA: TGTGCCAGCAAGGGGACAGCGAACACCGGGGAGCTGTTTTTT

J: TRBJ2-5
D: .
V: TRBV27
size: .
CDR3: CASSSMGSQETQYF
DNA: TGTGCCAGCAGCTCGATGGGGAGCCAAGAGACCCAGTACTTC

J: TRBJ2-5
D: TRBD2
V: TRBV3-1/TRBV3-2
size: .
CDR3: CASSPGGSIETQYF
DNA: TGTGCCAGCAGCCCCGGCGGGAGTATAGAGACCCAGTACTTC

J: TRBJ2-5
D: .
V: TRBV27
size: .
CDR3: CASSTGQIQETQYF
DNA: TGTGCCAGCAGTACGGGACAAATACAAGAGACCCAGTACTTC

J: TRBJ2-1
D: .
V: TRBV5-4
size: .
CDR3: CASRLERDNYNEQFF
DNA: TGTGCCAGCAGGTTAGAACGGGATAACTACAATGAGCAGTTCTTC

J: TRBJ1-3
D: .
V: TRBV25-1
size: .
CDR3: CASSEAGGGGTIYF
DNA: TGTGCCAGCAGTGAAGCAGGAGGAGGTGGCACCATATATTTT

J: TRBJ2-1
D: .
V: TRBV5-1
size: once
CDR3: CASSLRAAGSYNEQFF
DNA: TGCGCCAGCAGCTTGCGGGCAGCGGGCTCCTACAATGAGCAGTTCTTC

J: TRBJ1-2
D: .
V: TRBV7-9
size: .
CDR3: CASSPTTRLYGYTF
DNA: TGTGCCAGCAGCCCGACGACAAGGCTCTATGGCTACACCTTC

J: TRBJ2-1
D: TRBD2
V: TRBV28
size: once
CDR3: CASSQVVAGVSEQFF
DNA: TGTGCCAGCAGCCAAGTGGTAGCGGGAGTCAGTGAGCAGTTCTTC

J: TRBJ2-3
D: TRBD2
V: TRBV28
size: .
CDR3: CAGGSGVTDTQYF
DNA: TGTGCCGGGGGTAGCGGGGTCACAGATACGCAGTATTTT

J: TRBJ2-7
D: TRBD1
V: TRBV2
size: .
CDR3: CASKWTGDYEQYF
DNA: TGTGCCAGCAAATGGACAGGGGACTACGAGCAGTACTTC

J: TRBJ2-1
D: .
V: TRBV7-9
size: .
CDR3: CASSLSGADEQFF
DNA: TGTGCCAGCAGCTTATCAGGGGCCGATGAGCAGTTCTTC

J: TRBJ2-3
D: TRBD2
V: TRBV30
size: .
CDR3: CAWTLGAGEADTQYF
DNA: TGTGCCTGGACCTTAGGGGCGGGAGAAGCAGATACGCAGTATTTT

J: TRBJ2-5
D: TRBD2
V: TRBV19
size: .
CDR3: CASSIGLAGLGETQYF
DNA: TGTGCCAGTAGTATAGGGCTAGCGGGCCTAGGGGAGACCCAGTACTTC

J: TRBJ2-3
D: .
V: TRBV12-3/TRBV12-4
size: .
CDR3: CASSFVLDTQYF
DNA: TGTGCCAGCAGTTTTGTCCTAGATACGCAGTATTTT

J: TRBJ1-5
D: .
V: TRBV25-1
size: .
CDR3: CASSQTGTYSNQPQHF
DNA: TGTGCCAGCAGTCAAACAGGGACCTATAGCAATCAGCCCCAGCATTTT

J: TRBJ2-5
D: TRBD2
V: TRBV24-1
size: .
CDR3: CATSDPGLAGQETQYF
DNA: TGTGCCACCAGTGACCCTGGACTAGCGGGACAAGAGACCCAGTACTTC

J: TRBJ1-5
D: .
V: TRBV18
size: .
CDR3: CASSRPRGLGNQPQHF
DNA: TGTGCCAGCTCACGTCCCAGGGGATTAGGCAATCAGCCCCAGCATTTT